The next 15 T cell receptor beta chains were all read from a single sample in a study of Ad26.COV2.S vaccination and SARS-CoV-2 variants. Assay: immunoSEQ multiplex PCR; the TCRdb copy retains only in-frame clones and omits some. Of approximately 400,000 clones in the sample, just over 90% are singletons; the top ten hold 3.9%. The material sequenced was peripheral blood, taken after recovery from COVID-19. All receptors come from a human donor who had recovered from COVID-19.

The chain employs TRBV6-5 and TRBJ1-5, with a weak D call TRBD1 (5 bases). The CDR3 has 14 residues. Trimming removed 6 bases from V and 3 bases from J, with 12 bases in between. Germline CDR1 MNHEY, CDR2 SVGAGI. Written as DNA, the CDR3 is TGTGCCAGCAGCCGAGACAGAGACAATCAGCCCCAGCATTTT. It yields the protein CASSRDRDNQPQHF.

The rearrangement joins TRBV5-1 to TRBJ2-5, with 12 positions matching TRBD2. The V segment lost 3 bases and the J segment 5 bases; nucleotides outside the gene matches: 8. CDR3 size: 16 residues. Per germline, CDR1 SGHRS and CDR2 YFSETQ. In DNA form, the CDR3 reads TGCGCCAGCAGCTGGTCCCTAGCGGGGGGGCTTGAGACCCAGTACTTC. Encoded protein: CASSWSLAGGLETQYF.

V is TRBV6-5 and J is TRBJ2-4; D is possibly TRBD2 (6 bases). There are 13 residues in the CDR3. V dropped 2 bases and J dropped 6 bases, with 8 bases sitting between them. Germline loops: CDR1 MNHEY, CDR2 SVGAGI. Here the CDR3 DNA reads TGTGCCAGCAGTTACCTGGGGGGAAACATTCAGTACTTC. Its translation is CASSYLGGNIQYF.

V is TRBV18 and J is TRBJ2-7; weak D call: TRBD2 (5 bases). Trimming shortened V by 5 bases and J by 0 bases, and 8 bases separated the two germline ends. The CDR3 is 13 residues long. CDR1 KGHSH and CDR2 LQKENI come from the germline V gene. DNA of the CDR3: TGTGCCAGCTCAACGGGAAACTCCTACGAGCAGTACTTC. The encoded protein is CASSTGNSYEQYF.

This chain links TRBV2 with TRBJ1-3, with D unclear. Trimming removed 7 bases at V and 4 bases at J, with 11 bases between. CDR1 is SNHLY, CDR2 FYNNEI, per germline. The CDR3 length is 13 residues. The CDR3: CASNPGAGNTIYF. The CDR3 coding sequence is TGTGCCAGCAACCCGGGCGCGGGAAACACCATATATTTT. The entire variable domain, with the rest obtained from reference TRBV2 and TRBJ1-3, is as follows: EPEVTQTPSHQVTQMGQEVILRCVPISNHLYFYWYRQILGQKVEFLVSFYNNEISEKSEIFDDQFSVERPDGSNFTLKIRSTKLEDSAMYFCASNPGAGNTIYFGEGSWLTVV.

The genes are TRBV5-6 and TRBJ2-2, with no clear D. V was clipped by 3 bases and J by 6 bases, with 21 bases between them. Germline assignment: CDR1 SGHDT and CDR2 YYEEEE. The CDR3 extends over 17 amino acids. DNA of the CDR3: TGTGCCAGCAGCTCCCCTGAAGAGTGGTATGTCTCCGGGGAGCTGTTTTTT. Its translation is CASSSPEEWYVSGELFF.

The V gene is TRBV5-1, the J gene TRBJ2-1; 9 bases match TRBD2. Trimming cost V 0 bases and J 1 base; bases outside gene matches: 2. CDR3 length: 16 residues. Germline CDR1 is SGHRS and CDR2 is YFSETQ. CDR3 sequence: CASSLGAGGSYNEQFF. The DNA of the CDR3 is TGCGCCAGCAGCTTGGGAGCGGGGGGATCCTACAATGAGCAGTTCTTC.

In DNA, the CDR3 is TGTGCCAGCAGCTTAGTTGGGGGGACGATGAACGGCTACACCTTC. Translated, it gives CASSLVGGTMNGYTF. The gene calls are TRBV7-9 and TRBJ1-2, with a tentative D call TRBD1 (5 bases). The V gene lost 1 base and the J gene lost 8 bases, with 17 bases spanning the gap. Germline CDR1 reads SEHNR; CDR2 reads FQNEAQ (reference sequence). The CDR3 is made up of 15 amino acids.

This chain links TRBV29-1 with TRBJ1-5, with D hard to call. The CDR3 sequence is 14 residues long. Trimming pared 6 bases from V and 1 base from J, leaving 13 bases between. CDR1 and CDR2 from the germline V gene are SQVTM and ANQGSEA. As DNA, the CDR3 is TGCAGCGTCTCTCGTGGGTCCAGCAATCAGCCCCAGCATTTT. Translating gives CSVSRGSSNQPQHF. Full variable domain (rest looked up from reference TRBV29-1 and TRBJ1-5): SAVISQKPSRDICQRGTSLTIQCQVDSQVTMMFWYRQQPGQSLTLIATANQGSEATYESGFVIDKFPISRPNLTFSTLTVSNMSPEDSSIYLCSVSRGSSNQPQHFGDGTRLSIL.

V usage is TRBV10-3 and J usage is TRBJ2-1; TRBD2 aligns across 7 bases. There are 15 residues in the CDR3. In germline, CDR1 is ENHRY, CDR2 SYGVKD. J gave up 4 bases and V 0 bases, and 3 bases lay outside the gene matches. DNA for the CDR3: TGTGCCATCAGTGAGTCATCGGGGGGATACAATGAGCAGTTCTTC. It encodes CAISESSGGYNEQFF.

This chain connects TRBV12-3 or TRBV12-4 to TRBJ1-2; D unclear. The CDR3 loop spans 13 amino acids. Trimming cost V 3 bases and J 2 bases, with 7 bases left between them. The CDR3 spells CASSFGRNYGYTF. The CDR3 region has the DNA TGTGCCAGCAGTTTCGGAAGGAACTATGGCTACACCTTC.

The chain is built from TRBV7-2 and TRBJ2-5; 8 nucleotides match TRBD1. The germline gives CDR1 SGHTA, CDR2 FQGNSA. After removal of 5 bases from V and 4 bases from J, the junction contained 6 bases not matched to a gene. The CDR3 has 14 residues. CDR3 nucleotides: TGTGCCAGCAGCCCAGACAGGGGAAGAGAGACCCAGTACTTC. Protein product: CASSPDRGRETQYF.

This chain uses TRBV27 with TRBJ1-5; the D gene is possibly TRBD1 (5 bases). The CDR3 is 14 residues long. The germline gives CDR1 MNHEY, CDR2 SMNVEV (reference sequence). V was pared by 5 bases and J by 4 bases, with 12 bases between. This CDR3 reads CASSPSGSNQPQHF. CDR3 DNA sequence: TGTGCCAGCAGTCCTTCAGGGTCAAATCAGCCCCAGCATTTT.

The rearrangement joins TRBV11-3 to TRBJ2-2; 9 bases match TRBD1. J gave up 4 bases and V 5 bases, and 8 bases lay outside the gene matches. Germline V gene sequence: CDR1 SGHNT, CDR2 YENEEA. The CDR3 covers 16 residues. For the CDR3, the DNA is TGTGCCAGCAGCCCCCCGGGACAGGGCGCCACCGGGGAGCTGTTTTTT. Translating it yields CASSPPGQGATGELFF.

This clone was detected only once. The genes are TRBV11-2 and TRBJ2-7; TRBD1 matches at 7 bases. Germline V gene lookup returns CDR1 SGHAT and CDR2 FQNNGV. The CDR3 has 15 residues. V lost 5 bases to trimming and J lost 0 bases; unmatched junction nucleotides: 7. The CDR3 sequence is CASSPHRDSSYEQYF. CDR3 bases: TGTGCCAGCAGCCCCCACCGGGACAGCTCCTACGAGCAGTACTTC.